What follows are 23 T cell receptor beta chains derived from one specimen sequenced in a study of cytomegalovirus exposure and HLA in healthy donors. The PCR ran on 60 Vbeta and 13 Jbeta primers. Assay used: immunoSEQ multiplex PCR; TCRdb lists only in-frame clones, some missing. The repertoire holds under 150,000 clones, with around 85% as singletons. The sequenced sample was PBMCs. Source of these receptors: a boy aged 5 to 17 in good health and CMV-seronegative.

Here the CDR3 reads CASSLEGAGSPLHF. The CDR3, as DNA: TGTGCCAGCAGCTTGGAAGGGGCAGGCTCACCCCTCCACTTT. The gene calls are TRBV5-6 and TRBJ1-6; D perhaps matches TRBD1 (5 bases). Trimming shortened V by 0 bases and J by 10 bases, and 11 bases separated the two germline ends. This CDR3 has 14 amino acids. CDR1 and CDR2 (germline): SGHDT, YYEEEE.

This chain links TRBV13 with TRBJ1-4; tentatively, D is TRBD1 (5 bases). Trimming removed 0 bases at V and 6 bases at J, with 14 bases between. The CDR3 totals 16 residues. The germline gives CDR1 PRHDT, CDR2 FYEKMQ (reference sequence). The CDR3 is CASSLGRGGTHEKLFF. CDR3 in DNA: TGTGCCAGCAGCTTAGGCCGCGGAGGGACTCATGAAAAACTGTTTTTT.

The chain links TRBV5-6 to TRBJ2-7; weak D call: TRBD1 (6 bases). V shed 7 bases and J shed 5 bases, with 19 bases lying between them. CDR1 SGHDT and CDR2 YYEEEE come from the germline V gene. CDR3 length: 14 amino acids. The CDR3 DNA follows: TGTGCCAGCGGGGCCGGGACATCATCCCACGAGCAGTACTTC. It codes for CASGAGTSSHEQYF. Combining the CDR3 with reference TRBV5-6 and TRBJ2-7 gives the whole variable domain DAGVTQSPTHLIKTRGQQVTLRCSPKSGHDTVSWYQQALGQGPQFIFQYYEEEERQRGNFPDRFSGHQFPNYSSELNVNALLLGDSALYLCASGAGTSSHEQYFGPGTRLTVT.

This CDR3 reads CASSQSGDYTEAFF. CDR3 nucleotides: TGTGCCAGCAGCCAATCAGGGGATTATACTGAAGCTTTCTTT. The chain uses TRBV11-1 and TRBJ1-1; a weak D match, TRBD1 (6 bases). V was shortened by 5 bases and J by 5 bases, with 15 bases between the two germline ends. The CDR3 has 14 amino acids. The germline CDR1 and CDR2 sequences are SGHAT and FQDESV (reference sequence).

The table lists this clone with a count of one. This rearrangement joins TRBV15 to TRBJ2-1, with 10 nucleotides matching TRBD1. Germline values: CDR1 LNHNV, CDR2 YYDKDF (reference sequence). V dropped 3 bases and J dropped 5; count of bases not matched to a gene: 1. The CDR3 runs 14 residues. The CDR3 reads CATSSGTGDNEQFF. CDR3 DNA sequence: TGTGCCACCAGCAGCGGGACAGGGGACAATGAGCAGTTCTTC.

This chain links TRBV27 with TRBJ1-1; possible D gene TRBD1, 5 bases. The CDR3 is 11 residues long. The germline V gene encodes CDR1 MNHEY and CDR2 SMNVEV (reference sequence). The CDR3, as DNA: TGTGCAGCAAGTAAAGGGGCTGAAGCTTTCTTT. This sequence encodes CAASKGAEAFF.

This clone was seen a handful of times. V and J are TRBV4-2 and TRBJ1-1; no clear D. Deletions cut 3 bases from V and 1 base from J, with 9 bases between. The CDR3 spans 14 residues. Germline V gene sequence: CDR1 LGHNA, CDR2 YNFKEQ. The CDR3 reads CASSHTGSNTEAFF. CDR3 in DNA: TGTGCCAGCAGCCATACCGGGTCGAACACTGAAGCTTTCTTT.

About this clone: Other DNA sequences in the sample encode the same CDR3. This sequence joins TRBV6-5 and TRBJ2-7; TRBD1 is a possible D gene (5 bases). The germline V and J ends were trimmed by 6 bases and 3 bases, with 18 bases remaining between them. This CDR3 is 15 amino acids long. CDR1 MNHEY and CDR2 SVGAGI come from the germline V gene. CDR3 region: CASSPLLGRGYEQYF. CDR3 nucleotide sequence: TGTGCCAGCAGCCCCTTACTCGGTAGGGGCTACGAGCAGTACTTC.

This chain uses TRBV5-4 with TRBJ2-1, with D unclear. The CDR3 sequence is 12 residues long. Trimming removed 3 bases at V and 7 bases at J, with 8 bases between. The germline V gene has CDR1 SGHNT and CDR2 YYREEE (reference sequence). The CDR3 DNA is TGTGCCAGCAGCTACCTAGAGAATGAGCAGTTCTTC. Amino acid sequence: CASSYLENEQFF.

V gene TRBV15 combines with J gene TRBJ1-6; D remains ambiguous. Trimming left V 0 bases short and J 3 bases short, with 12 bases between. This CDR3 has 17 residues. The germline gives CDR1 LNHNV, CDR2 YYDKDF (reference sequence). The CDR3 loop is CATSREPVVSYNSPLHF. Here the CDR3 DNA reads TGTGCCACCAGCAGAGAGCCCGTGGTTAGCTATAATTCACCCCTCCACTTT.

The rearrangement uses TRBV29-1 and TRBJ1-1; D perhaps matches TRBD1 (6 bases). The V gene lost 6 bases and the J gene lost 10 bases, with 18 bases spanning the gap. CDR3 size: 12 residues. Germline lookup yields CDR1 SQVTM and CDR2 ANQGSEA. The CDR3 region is CSVGQRYGGAFF. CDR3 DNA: TGCAGCGTCGGACAGAGGTATGGAGGAGCTTTCTTT.

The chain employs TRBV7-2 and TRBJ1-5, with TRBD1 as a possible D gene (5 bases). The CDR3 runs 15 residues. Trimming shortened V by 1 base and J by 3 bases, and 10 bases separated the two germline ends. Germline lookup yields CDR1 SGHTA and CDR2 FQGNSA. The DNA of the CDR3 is TGTGCCAGCAGCTTAGGGGGTGGGGCCAATCAGCCCCAGCATTTT. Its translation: CASSLGGGANQPQHF. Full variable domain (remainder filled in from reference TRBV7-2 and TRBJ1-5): GAGVSQSPSNKVTEKGKDVELRCDPISGHTALYWYRQSLGQGLEFLIYFQGNSAPDKSGLPSDRFSAERTGGSVSTLTIQRTQQEDSAVYLCASSLGGGANQPQHFGDGTRLSIL.

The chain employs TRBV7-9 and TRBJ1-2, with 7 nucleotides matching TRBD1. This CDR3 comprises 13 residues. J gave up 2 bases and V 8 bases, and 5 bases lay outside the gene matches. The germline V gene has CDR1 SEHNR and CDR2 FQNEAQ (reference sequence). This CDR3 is CASLRDSNYGYTF. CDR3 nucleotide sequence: TGTGCCAGCCTAAGGGACAGCAACTATGGCTACACCTTC.

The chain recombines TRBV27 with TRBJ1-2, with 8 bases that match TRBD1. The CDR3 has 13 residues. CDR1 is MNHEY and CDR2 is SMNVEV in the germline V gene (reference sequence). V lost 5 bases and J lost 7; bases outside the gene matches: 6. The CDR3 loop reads CASSRNDRGGYTF. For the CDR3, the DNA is TGTGCCAGCAGTCGAAATGACAGGGGTGGCTACACCTTC.

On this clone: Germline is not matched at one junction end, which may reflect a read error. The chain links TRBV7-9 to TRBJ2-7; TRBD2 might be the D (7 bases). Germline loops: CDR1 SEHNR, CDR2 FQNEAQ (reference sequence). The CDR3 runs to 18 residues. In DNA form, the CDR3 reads TGTTCCAGCAGCTTGGTTCTGCGGGGGCCGATTATCTCCTACGAGCAGTACTTC. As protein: CSSSLVLRGPIISYEQYF.

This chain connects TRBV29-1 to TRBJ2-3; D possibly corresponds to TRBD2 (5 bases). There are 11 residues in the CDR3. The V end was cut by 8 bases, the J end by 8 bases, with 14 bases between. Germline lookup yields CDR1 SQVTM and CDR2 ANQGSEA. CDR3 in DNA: TGCAGCCCAACCCGCGAGGGTACGCAGTATTTT. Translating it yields CSPTREGTQYF.

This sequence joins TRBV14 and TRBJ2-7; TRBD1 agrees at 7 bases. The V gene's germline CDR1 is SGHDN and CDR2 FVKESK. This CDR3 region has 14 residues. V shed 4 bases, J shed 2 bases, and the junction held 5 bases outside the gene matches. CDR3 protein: CASSPDRVPYEQYF. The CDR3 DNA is TGTGCCAGCAGCCCTGACAGGGTACCCTACGAGCAGTACTTC.

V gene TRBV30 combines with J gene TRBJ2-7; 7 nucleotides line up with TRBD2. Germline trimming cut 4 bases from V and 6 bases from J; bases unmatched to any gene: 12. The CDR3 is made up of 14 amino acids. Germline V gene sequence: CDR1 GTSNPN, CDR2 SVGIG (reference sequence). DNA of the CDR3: TGTGCCTGGAAGACGAGGGAGGGCCTTCGCGAGCAGTACTTC. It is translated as CAWKTREGLREQYF.

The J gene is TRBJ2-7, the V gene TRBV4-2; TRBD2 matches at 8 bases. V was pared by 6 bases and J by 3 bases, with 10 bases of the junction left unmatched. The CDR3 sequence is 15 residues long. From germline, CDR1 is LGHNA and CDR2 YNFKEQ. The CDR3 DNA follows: TGTGCCAGCAGACGGGCGGGGGGTGTCGACTACGAGCAGTACTTC. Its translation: CASRRAGGVDYEQYF.

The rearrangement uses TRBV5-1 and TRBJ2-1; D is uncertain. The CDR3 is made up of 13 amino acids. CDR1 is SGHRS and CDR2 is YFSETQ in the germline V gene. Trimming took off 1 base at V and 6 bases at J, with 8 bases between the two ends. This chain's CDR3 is CASSLTEINEQFF. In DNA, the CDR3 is TGCGCCAGCAGCTTGACCGAGATCAATGAGCAGTTCTTC.

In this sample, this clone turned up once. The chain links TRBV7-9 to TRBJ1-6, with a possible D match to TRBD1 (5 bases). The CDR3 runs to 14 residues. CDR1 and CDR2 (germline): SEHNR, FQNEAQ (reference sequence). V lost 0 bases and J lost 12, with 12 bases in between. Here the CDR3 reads CASSLAGEGLPLHF. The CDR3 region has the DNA TGTGCCAGCAGCTTAGCGGGGGAGGGTTTACCCCTCCACTTT.

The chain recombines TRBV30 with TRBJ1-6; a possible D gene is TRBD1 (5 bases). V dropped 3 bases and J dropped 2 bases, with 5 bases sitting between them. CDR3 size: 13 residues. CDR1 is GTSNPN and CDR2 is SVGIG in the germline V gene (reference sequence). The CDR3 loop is CAWRQAYNSPLHF. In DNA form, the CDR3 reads TGTGCCTGGAGACAGGCCTATAATTCACCCCTCCACTTT.

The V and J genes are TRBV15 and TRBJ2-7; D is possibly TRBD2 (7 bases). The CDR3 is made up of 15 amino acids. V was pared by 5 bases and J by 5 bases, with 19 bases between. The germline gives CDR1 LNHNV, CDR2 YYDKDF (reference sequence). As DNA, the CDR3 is TGTGCCACCAGCCTCCTACAGGGAGGGAACCACGAGCAGTACTTC. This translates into CATSLLQGGNHEQYF.